This T cell receptor beta chain is drawn from a study of cytomegalovirus exposure and HLA in healthy donors (dated by TCRdb to 2015 to 2018). With regard to the full study: An earlier analysis of some 600 of the donors reported under 300 Gb of sequence data and 117 million unique TCR beta sequences obtained from about 180 million T cells. Roughly 300 gigabases of sequencing data and 70 million to 100 million unique TCR sequences were included in an early release covering roughly 700 HLA-typed donors. The genetic ancestry cluster associated with self-reported Caucasian donors included 70% to 85% of the roughly 410 genotyped donors. The study was designed to test whether signatures of past pathogen exposure could be identified by cataloging public T cell receptors. Using immunosequencing, the study profiled T cell repertoires from fewer than 850 subjects and related those repertoires to cytomegalovirus serostatus. Besides the first cohort of around 700 subjects, a separate validation cohort made up of 120 different subjects was used. To predict cytomegalovirus infection status, the study combined high-throughput TCR immunosequencing, statistical association of individual TCRs with disease status, and machine learning. A later analysis re-analyzed previously published TCR beta repertoires from 550 to 700 donors and added high-resolution HLA genotyping to study TCR occurrence patterns. The later analysis used no new phenotypic data to find candidate immune exposures, relying instead on TCR beta sequences and their occurrence across donors. An earlier analysis of roughly 600 of the donors used high-throughput TCR beta sequencing to judge whether each TCR beta V gene segment behaved as functional or pseudogenic. Alongside the repertoire data, information on donor age, sex, ethnicity and CMV serostatus was compiled. A later genetic analysis used genome-wide SNP genotypes for about 65% of the 666 donors, treating that subset as a discovery cohort. Every discovery cohort repertoire had been produced on one sequencing platform. Both class I and class II loci were covered by HLA typing, at four-digit resolution. The number of typed donors differed by locus: roughly 629-640 for A, B, C, DRB1 and DQB1; some 540 for DQA1; over 600 for DPA1; and around 490 for DPB1. About five DR-DQ haplotypes were handled as single units for association and clustering because linkage in the cohort was strong. Among a few hundred genotyped donors of the cohort, an average of approximately 240,000 unique TCR beta nucleotide sequences were sequenced per donor, roughly 18% of them non-productive. Broad study findings and their caveats: A group of highly shared sequence variants was considered likely to be a technical artifact of the sequencing pipeline. Over 15 rarely observed V segments, including chromosome 9 orphons, were excluded from the earlier analysis of a few hundred of the donors because counts were too low. Three of the identified cytomegalovirus-associated TCR beta chains were confirmed in vitro to be specific for cytomegalovirus antigens. It was suggested by the authors that the approach could potentially be generalized to other disease states and immunological phenotypes. Roughly uniform sequencing depth across donors was assumed in presence/absence analyses, although this assumption may not hold. The cohort was sequenced for TCR beta chains only, and without alpha or paired-chain data the features that could be detected were limited. Specific HLA alleles were associated with about 17,000 TCR beta sequences at a false discovery rate of 0.05 in a later analysis. In a later analysis, several top co-occurrence clusters were reported to appear linked to parvovirus B19, influenza, CMV and Epstein-Barr virus. In an earlier analysis of approximately 600 of the donors, most TCR beta V segments were observed in productive rearrangements about 90% or about 30% of the time, broadly matching IMGT annotations. Immune exposure information for the cohort was limited to CMV serostatus. Some IMGT-functional V segments, including TRBV6-2 and TRBV6-3, could not be distinguished by the 87-base-pair reads and were therefore excluded. In a later analysis, HLA-associated TCR beta chains were found to be more clonally expanded and to have lower generation probabilities than equally common non-associated chains. A later analysis found that most CMV-associated TCR beta chains appeared HLA-restricted, with HLA associations seemingly driven largely by CMV exposure. According to a later genetic analysis, donors in an Asian-associated ancestry cluster had fewer N-insertions in productive TCRs than the approximately 670-donor mean. A further reported finding was that TCR beta sequences accurately predicted the HLA-A and HLA-B alleles for most subjects in the first cohort. In the study, approximately 150 TCR beta chains were listed as associated with cytomegalovirus. In a later analysis, TCR association rates were found to vary across HLA loci, with the most associated TCRs seen for DRB1 alleles and the fewest for HLA-C alleles. Strong co-occurrence of HLA alleles, especially DR and DQ, made assigning TCR associations to individual alleles difficult. While some public TCRs were present in many individuals, most TCR sequences turned up only very rarely across donors. In a later genetic analysis, a missense DCLRE1C variant was associated with V-gene and J-gene trimming of TCR beta chains, and the association was replicated in an independent cohort. Because some donors lacked HLA typing at each locus, the association tests relied only on the typed subset. Correlated functional status among segregating V segments might be attributable to linkage disequilibrium, but an unknown experimental factor could not be ruled out. The classifier was reported to diagnose cytomegalovirus status with high specificity and sensitivity in both the original and validation cohorts.

Library preparation used the immunoSEQ multiplex PCR assay. A mixture of 60 forward primers for TCR Vbeta segments and 13 reverse primers for TCR Jbeta segments was used in the multiplex PCR. A multiplex PCR assay on genomic DNA amplified the CDR3 region of rearranged TCR beta genes. On the Illumina HiSeq System, the amplified TCR beta libraries were sequenced as 87-base-pair reads. As for the original processing: In a later analysis, tens of millions of unique TCR beta chains were counted across the 500 to 700 repertoires, and roughly 11 million of these chains were shared by at least two donors. To remove PCR and sequencing errors, raw reads were error-corrected and collapsed into unique sequences using a nearest-neighbor algorithm that merged closely related sequences. To assign V, D and J gene segments, CDR3 sequences were aligned to IMGT reference sequences. For a sequence to be retained, at least a six-nucleotide match to both a V gene segment and a J gene segment was required. Rearrangements were called productive when the CDR3 lacked stop codons and stayed in frame with V and J; all others were non-productive. CDR3 was defined according to IMGT convention as the region running from the second conserved V-encoded cysteine to the conserved J-encoded phenylalanine. The earlier analysis of about 530 of the donors excluded any sequence lacking an unambiguous match to a single V gene segment. An earlier analysis of a few hundred of the donors called V segments functional above 56.7% productive rearrangements and segregating when the between-donor standard deviation exceeded 5%. To diagnose cytomegalovirus status from the catalog of TCR beta chain sequences, a statistical classification framework was built. V and J gene assignment, in a later analysis, came from comparing TCR nucleotide sequences with IMGT/GENE-DB human TR gene sequences. The TCRdist pipeline was used in a later analysis to assign CDR3 sequences and most-parsimonious VDJ recombination scenarios. A later analysis defined each TCR beta chain by its CDR3 amino acid sequence plus V-gene family, and excluded reads lacking a unique V-gene family. As a way to deal with suspected cross-contamination and a sequencing artifact, a later analysis dropped over 550 nucleotide sequences that were highly shared and had low generation probability. In a later analysis, a clonal expansion index was calculated for each public chain from normalized within-repertoire ranks of inferred template counts. In a later analysis, generation probabilities were computed with a VDJ recombination model fitted to out-of-frame rearrangements, and the resulting probabilities were checked against IGoR. Hypergeometric tests were used in a later analysis to score TCR-TCR, TCR-HLA and TCR-CMV co-occurrence, with a repertoire-size bias correction applied to the TCR pairs. False discovery rates were estimated in a later analysis by permuting HLA or CMV assignments 20 times. In a later analysis, co-occurring TCRs were grouped using DBSCAN, with TCRdist sequence similarity added in when clustering inside HLA-allele-positive subsets. Co-occurrence clustering excluded repertoires with fewer than 30,000 or more than 120,000 public chains, plus five with anomalous nucleotide sharing. The source is immuneACCESS, and TCRdb retained only in-frame sequences with V and J called. Part of the clones is not carried over; for the studies checked, unresolved V genes explain less than half of this, and the remainder is unexplained. V and J calls plus clone size are reproduced from that table; the DNA served to infer D and trimming. This sample lists 140,000 or so clones; 75% to 85% were detected once. The top ten clonotypes cover 2% to 2.5% of the sample.

The cohort consisted of 666 healthy bone marrow donors. At the time of sampling, all cohort members were nominally healthy, though unrecorded immune exposures were likely present. The donor tested CMV seropositive and was one of the 289 seropositive cohort members. Every donor gave a peripheral blood sample, and the peripheral blood mononuclear cells from that sample were used for TCR beta sequencing. Genomic DNA was extracted from the blood cell samples with the Qiagen DNeasy Blood Extraction Kit. With respect to this clone: Which antigen it targets is not known. Per-nucleotide qualities are absent, and no much larger clonotype sits a single base away.

The germline V gene (reference sequence) provides CDR1 LNHDA and CDR2 SQIVND. V and J lose 1 base and 8 bases, and a span of 14 bases separates them. From its cysteine to its phenylalanine, the CDR3 spans 15 amino acids. Only the CDR3 DNA stays, 45 bases, in frame from base 1. The sample taken for sequencing was PBMCs. The source of this sequence is a woman aged 18-29 years in good health and CMV-seropositive. The chain is assembled from TRBV19 and TRBJ2-2; confidence is insufficient to name the D gene. The CDR3 loop reads CASSIGGASSGELFF. In nucleotide form, the sequence is TGTGCCAGTAGTATAGGAGGAGCCTCTTCGGGGGAGCTGTTTTTT.